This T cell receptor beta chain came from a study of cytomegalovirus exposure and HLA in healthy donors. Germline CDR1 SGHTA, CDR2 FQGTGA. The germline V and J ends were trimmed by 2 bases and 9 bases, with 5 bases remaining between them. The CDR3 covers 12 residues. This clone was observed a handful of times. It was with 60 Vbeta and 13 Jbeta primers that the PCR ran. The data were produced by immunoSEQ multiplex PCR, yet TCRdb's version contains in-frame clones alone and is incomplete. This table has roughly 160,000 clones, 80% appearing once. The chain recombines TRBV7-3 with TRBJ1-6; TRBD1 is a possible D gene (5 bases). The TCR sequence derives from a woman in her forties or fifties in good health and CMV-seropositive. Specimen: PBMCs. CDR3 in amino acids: CASSLGASPLHF. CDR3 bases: TGTGCCAGCAGCTTAGGGGCTTCACCCCTCCACTTT.